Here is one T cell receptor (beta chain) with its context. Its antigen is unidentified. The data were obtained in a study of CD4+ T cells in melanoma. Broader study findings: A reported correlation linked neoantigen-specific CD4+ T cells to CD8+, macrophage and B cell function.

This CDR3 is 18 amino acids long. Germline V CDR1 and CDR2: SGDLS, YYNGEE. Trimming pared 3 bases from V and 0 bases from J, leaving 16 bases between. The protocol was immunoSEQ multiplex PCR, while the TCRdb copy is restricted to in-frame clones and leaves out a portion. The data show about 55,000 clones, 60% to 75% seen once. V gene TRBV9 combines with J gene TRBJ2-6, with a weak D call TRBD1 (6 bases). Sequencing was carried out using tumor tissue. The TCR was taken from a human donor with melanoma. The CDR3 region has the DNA TGTGCCAGCAGCGGAGCCCCCTACAGGGACTCTGGGGCCAACGTCCTGACTTTC. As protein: CASSGAPYRDSGANVLTF. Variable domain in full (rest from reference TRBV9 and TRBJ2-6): DSGVTQTPKHLITATGQRVTLRCSPRSGDLSVYWYQQSLDQGLQFLIQYYNGEERAKGNILERFSAQQFPDLHSELNLSSLELGDSALYFCASSGAPYRDSGANVLTFGAGSRLTVL.